The rows below give T cell receptor beta chains drawn from one sample of a study of blood T cell repertoires in COVID-19. Only in-frame clones appear in the TCRdb table, and some are missing; sequencing was by immunoSEQ multiplex PCR. Of almost 500,000 clones listed, about nine tenths are singletons. Input material: PBMCs or T cells enriched from blood (not recorded which). The receptors shown here come from a woman in her sixties who had recovered from COVID-19. The CDR3 runs from the conserved cysteine through the conserved F or W. The D gene is left open where the match is weak. The size field is filled for only some rows; it gives once, few, many or a size class.

>TRBV7-9|NA|TRBJ1-2|few
TGTGCCAGCAGCTCCCAACAGGGAAGGAGGAGAGGCTACACCTTC
CASSSQQGRRRGYTF
>TRBV30|NA|TRBJ1-4|NA
TGTGCCTGGAGTGTACGAATAGAACAGAGTAATGAAAAACTGTTTTTT
CAWSVRIEQSNEKLFF
>TRBV7-6|TRBD1|TRBJ2-2|NA
TGTGCCAGCAGCTTAACGGGACAGGGTATCACCGGGGAGCTGTTTTTT
CASSLTGQGITGELFF
>TRBV2|TRBD1|TRBJ1-1|NA
TGTGCCAGCAGTGAAAGACAGACAGGGGGTAACACTGAAGCTTTCTTT
CASSERQTGGNTEAFF
>TRBV19|NA|TRBJ1-1|NA
TGTGCCAGTAGATTCAGGGGCGCGAACACTGAAGCTTTCTTT
CASRFRGANTEAFF
>TRBV27|NA|TRBJ1-1|once
TGTGCCAGCAGTTCCTACAGGGCTGGGAACACTGAAGCTTTCTTT
CASSSYRAGNTEAFF
>TRBV10-3|NA|TRBJ1-1|few
TGTGCCATCAGTGAGGGTACAGGTGAAGCTTTCTTT
CAISEGTGEAFF
>TRBV12-5|TRBD1|TRBJ2-2|NA
TGTGCTAGTGGTCTTTGGACGACAGGGAGTCGAACCGGGGAGCTGTTTTTT
CASGLWTTGSRTGELFF
>TRBV21-1|NA|TRBJ2-4|once
TGTGCCAGCAGCAGGGAAGGGGAACGACGTTTCGACAGGGGGATCAACATTCAGTACTTC
CASSREGERRFDRGINIQYF
>TRBV5-6|TRBD1|TRBJ1-5|NA
TGTGCCAGCAGCCGGGACAGGGGGCTTAATCAGCCCCAGCATTTT
CASSRDRGLNQPQHF
>TRBV5-1|TRBD1|TRBJ2-5|NA
TGCGCCAGCAGCGGGACAGGGGGCGGTGAGACCCAGTACTTC
CASSGTGGGETQYF
>TRBV5-1|NA|TRBJ1-1|NA
TGCGCCAGCAGCTTTACGACTAGGAACACTGAAGCTTTCTTT
CASSFTTRNTEAFF
>TRBV23-1|TRBD1|TRBJ2-5|NA
TGCGCCAGCAGTCCGGACAGGGTAAAAGAGACCCAGTACTTC
CASSPDRVKETQYF
>TRBV28|NA|TRBJ1-1|NA
TGTGCCAGCAGTTTACAGGCTGAAGCTTTCTTT
CASSLQAEAFF
>TRBV7-6|NA|TRBJ2-7|once
TGTGCCAGCAGCTTAACGAGGAGGGACGAGCAGTACTTC
CASSLTRRDEQYF
>TRBV18|TRBD1|TRBJ1-1|NA
TGTGCCAGCTCATCCACAGGGGGCGCCTACACTGAAGCTTTCTTT
CASSSTGGAYTEAFF
>TRBV20-1|NA|TRBJ2-3|NA
TGCAGTGCTAGTGTGGCAGGGTCCACAGATACGCAGTATTTT
CSASVAGSTDTQYF
>TRBV25-1|TRBD1|TRBJ1-1|few
TGTGCCAGCAGTGGGACAGGGTATAACACTGAAGCTTTCTTT
CASSGTGYNTEAFF
>TRBV7-9|NA|TRBJ1-2|NA
TGTGCCAGCAGCTTAGCTTCAGGGTCAAAATATGGCTACACCTTC
CASSLASGSKYGYTF
>TRBV3-1/TRBV3-2|NA|TRBJ1-2|NA
TGTGCCAGCAGCCAAGCTCCCGGGGGGTCTAACTATGGCTACACCTTC
CASSQAPGGSNYGYTF
>TRBV7-2|NA|TRBJ1-6|NA
TGTGCCAGCAGCTTAGGATCGGGGGATAATTCACCCCTCCACTTT
CASSLGSGDNSPLHF
>TRBV5-1|TRBD1|TRBJ2-3|NA
TGCGCCAGCAGCTCGTTACCGGGACAGGTGCCCACAGATACGCAGTATTTT
CASSSLPGQVPTDTQYF
>TRBV18|TRBD1|TRBJ1-2|once
TGTGCCAGCTCACCACCCCAGGACAGGGGGCGCGGCTACACCTTC
CASSPPQDRGRGYTF
>TRBV19|NA|TRBJ1-5|NA
TGTGCCAGTAGTAATGGCAGGGGTGGCAATCAGCCCCAGCATTTT
CASSNGRGGNQPQHF
>TRBV7-7|NA|TRBJ1-5|NA
TGTGCCAGCAGCTTAGTACCAGAATATAGCAATCAGCCCCAGCATTTT
CASSLVPEYSNQPQHF
>TRBV5-1|TRBD2|TRBJ2-3|NA
TGCGCCAGCAGCTTGGGGGGTAGCGGGGTCACAGATACGCAGTATTTT
CASSLGGSGVTDTQYF
>TRBV2|NA|TRBJ1-4|NA
TGTGCCAGCAGTGTAAGGACAGAAAAACTGTTTTTT
CASSVRTEKLFF
>TRBV6-5|NA|TRBJ2-7|NA
TGTGCCAGCAGGCAGGGCGCATCCTACGAGCAGTACTTC
CASRQGASYEQYF
>TRBV12-3/TRBV12-4|NA|TRBJ1-4|NA
TGTGCCAGCAGTTTAAGGGGGAATGAAAAACTGTTTTTT
CASSLRGNEKLFF
>TRBV4-1|NA|TRBJ2-3|NA
TGCGCCAGCAGCCAAGTGAGGGTGGCAGATACGCAGTATTTT
CASSQVRVADTQYF
>TRBV15|NA|TRBJ2-3|NA
TGTGCCACCAGCAGAGATTACCCTAGCTCTGGTTCCGGTACGCAGTATTTT
CATSRDYPSSGSGTQYF
>TRBV7-8|NA|TRBJ2-5|NA
TGTGCCAGCAGCCCATCTCCAGGGTCGCAAGAGACCCAGTACTTC
CASSPSPGSQETQYF
>TRBV18|NA|TRBJ1-3|NA
TGTGCCAGCTCACCGGGACAAGGAAACACCATATATTTT
CASSPGQGNTIYF
>TRBV6-5|TRBD2|TRBJ2-1|NA
TGTGCCAGCAGCCAAGCGGGGGGCAGGGATGAGCAGTTCTTC
CASSQAGGRDEQFF
>TRBV24-1|TRBD1|TRBJ1-1|few
TGTGCCACCAGTGACCCGGGACAGGGGAACACTGAAGCTTTCTTT
CATSDPGQGNTEAFF
>TRBV5-4|TRBD2|TRBJ2-3|NA
TGTGCCAGCAGCCGTAAGACTAGCGGGGGAGGAACAGATACGCAGTATTTT
CASSRKTSGGGTDTQYF
>TRBV7-8|NA|TRBJ2-6|NA
TGTGCCAGCAGTTACAGGGTTCCTGGGGCCAACGTCCTGACTTTC
CASSYRVPGANVLTF
>TRBV9|NA|TRBJ2-1|few
TGTGCCAGCAGCGACCCCGGGAACTTCTACAATGAGCAGTTCTTC
CASSDPGNFYNEQFF
>TRBV7-2|TRBD1|TRBJ1-4|NA
TGTGCCAGCAGCTTACGGCCGCAGGGGGCCAAGAATGAAAAACTGTTTTTT
CASSLRPQGAKNEKLFF
>TRBV2|NA|TRBJ2-5|few
TGTGCCAGCAACTCCGGGTATCAAGAGACCCAGTACTTC
CASNSGYQETQYF